This T cell receptor beta chain is drawn from a study of cytotoxic CD8 clonotypes in ibrutinib-treated CLL. With respect to this clone: The antigen is undetermined.

General observations from the study: Public clonotypes were rare and shrank or held steady on treatment.

The CDR3 totals 16 residues. Profiling relied on immunoSEQ multiplex PCR, and the TCRdb table lists in-frame clones only, not all of them. The sample contains 300,000 to 400,000 clones, about 61% of which appear only once. The specimen comprised PBMCs, sampled after 36 months of ibrutinib treatment. The TCR sequence derives from a human donor with chronic lymphocytic leukemia. This rearrangement joins TRBV21-1 to TRBJ2-4; the table's D call, TRBD1, was not checked against the DNA. TRBV21-1 is designated a pseudogene. The CDR3 coding sequence is TGTGCCAGGCGAGATCGGAGGGGGCTTCCCAAAAACATTCAGTACTTC. This codes for CARRDRRGLPKNIQYF.